This T cell receptor beta chain was observed in a study of CD8+ T cells in alopecia areata. About the study: Treatment with tofacitinib (6 to 18 months) was followed by 6 months off drug.

There are a few counts of this clone. RNA was extracted and reverse transcribed into cDNA as the sequencing template. Sequencing was performed with immunoSEQ multiplex PCR; in TCRdb, only in-frame clones are kept and a portion is missing. This sample has 130,000 to 150,000 clones, with 51% found just once. The source was CD4+ T cells sorted from blood, collected at week 0. This TCR was sampled from a human donor with alopecia areata.

CDR3 sequence: CAWSVTGGRYEQYF. In nucleotides, the CDR3 is TGTGCCTGGAGTGTAACAGGGGGGCGGTACGAGCAGTACTTC. The chain combines TRBV30 with TRBJ2-7; 8 bases fit TRBD1. This CDR3 has 14 residues. After removal of 0 bases from V and 4 bases from J, the junction contained 5 bases not matched to a gene. Germline values: CDR1 GTSNPN, CDR2 SVGIG (reference sequence).